Listed here are 15 T cell receptor beta chains from one sample, sequenced in a study of blood T cell repertoires in COVID-19 (dated by TCRdb to about 2020). To prepare the library, the immunoSEQ multiplex PCR assay was applied. Sourced from immuneACCESS, this table was stored by TCRdb with only in-frame sequences that have V and J called. A share of the clones is absent; for the studies checked, an unresolved V gene accounts for under half, and the remainder has no known explanation. Recorded for this sample are fewer than 400,000 clones; about 90% of them occurred a single time. The ten largest clones take up about 5% of the sample. The specimen was PBMCs or T cells enriched from blood (not recorded which). The receptor source for this set is a man aged 30 to 39 who had recovered from COVID-19.

This chain connects TRBV28 to TRBJ1-2, with TRBD1 matching 8 bases. The V gene end was trimmed by 8 bases and the J gene end by 3 bases; junction bases not matched to a gene: 2. Germline-derived CDR1 and CDR2 are MDHEN and SYDVKM. This CDR3 is 12 amino acids long. CDR3 amino acids: CASRGQDYGYTF. The CDR3 DNA reads TGTGCCAGCCGGGGACAGGACTATGGCTACACCTTC.

The chain has TRBV6-9 and TRBJ2-7, with D maybe TRBD1 (6 bases). Trimming shortened V by 9 bases and J by 1 base, and 16 bases separated the two germline ends. The germline CDR1 and CDR2 sequences are MNHGY and SVAAGI. CDR3 length: 14 amino acids. CDR3 sequence (DNA): TGTGCCAGTGGGGGCAGGGGCAAATCCTACGAGCAGTACTTC. Protein product: CASGGRGKSYEQYF.

This clone has just one count. The rearrangement links TRBV7-9 to TRBJ2-5; no firm D call. Germline V gene data show CDR1 as SEHNR and CDR2 as FQNEAQ (reference sequence). The CDR3 extends over 15 amino acids. V lost 0 bases, J lost 5 bases, and 13 bases lay in between. The DNA of the CDR3 is TGTGCCAGCAGCTTAGCGCAACTTAATCCCGAGACCCAGTACTTC. Protein: CASSLAQLNPETQYF. The full variable domain, in which reference TRBV7-9 and TRBJ2-5 provide the parts outside the CDR3, is DTGVSQNPRHKITKRGQNVTFRCDPISEHNRLYWYRQTLGQGPEFLTYFQNEAQLEKSRLLSDRFSAERPKGSFSTLEIQRTEQGDSAMYLCASSLAQLNPETQYFGPGTRLLVL.

The chain recombines TRBV19 with TRBJ2-7; D possibly corresponds to TRBD1 (7 bases). V was shortened by 3 bases and J by 7 bases, with 25 bases between the two germline ends. CDR3 length equals 17 residues. CDR1 LNHDA and CDR2 SQIVND come from the germline V gene (reference sequence). CDR3 protein: CASSMTAGGGPGREQYF. CDR3 DNA: TGTGCCAGTAGTATGACGGCAGGGGGAGGCCCCGGGAGAGAGCAGTACTTC.

The chain carries TRBV6-4 and TRBJ2-3; the match to TRBD2 covers 8 bases. CDR1 is MRHNA, CDR2 SNTAGT, per germline. The CDR3 contains 16 residues. The junction had 12 bases not matched to a gene; V was cut back by 6 bases and J by 4 bases. In DNA, the CDR3 is TGTGCCAGCAGCCTCTTCCCAGCGGGGGCGGCAGATACGCAGTATTTT. It is translated as CASSLFPAGAADTQYF.

The chain has TRBV4-1 and TRBJ1-5, with 8 bases aligning to TRBD1. Germline V lookup: CDR1 MGHRA, CDR2 YSYEKL. The V and J ends lost 0 bases and 0 bases, in that order; junction bases with no gene match: 7. The CDR3 runs 18 residues. The CDR3 region is CASSQDGQGYYSNQPQHF. In DNA, the CDR3 is TGCGCCAGCAGCCAAGACGGACAGGGCTACTATAGCAATCAGCCCCAGCATTTT.

This clone has more than one count but fewer than ten. The chain links TRBV19 to TRBJ1-5, with TRBD1 as a possible D gene (6 bases). V lost 3 bases and J 0 bases, leaving 12 bases between the germline ends. Per germline, CDR1 LNHDA and CDR2 SQIVND (reference sequence). The CDR3 consists of 16 residues. The CDR3: CASSMWGHDSNQPQHF. The CDR3 nucleotides are TGTGCCAGTAGTATGTGGGGACACGATAGCAATCAGCCCCAGCATTTT.

The rearrangement joins TRBV4-1 to TRBJ1-1; tentatively, D is TRBD1 (5 bases). CDR1 is MGHRA, CDR2 YSYEKL, per germline. The V end lost 4 bases, the J end lost 0 bases, and 15 bases lay between the germline ends. CDR3 length: 16 amino acids. Here the CDR3 reads CASSRGTEGVNTEAFF. In DNA, the CDR3 is TGCGCCAGCAGCCGTGGGACTGAGGGCGTGAACACTGAAGCTTTCTTT.

The V gene is TRBV27, the J gene TRBJ2-2, with unresolved D. The germline CDR1 and CDR2 sequences are MNHEY and SMNVEV (reference sequence). The CDR3 contains 14 residues. Deletions cut 7 bases from V and 0 bases from J, with 9 bases between. The CDR3 is CASTWLPNTGELFF. The DNA of the CDR3 is TGTGCCAGCACTTGGCTGCCGAACACCGGGGAGCTGTTTTTT.

The chain has TRBV3-1 (or the pseudogene TRBV3-2) and TRBJ1-2; D gene unclear. Trimming pared 0 bases from V and 5 bases from J, leaving 13 bases between. CDR3 length equals 15 residues. Germline V gives CDR1 LGHDT, CDR2 YNNKEL (reference sequence). The DNA of the CDR3 is TGTGCCAGCAGCCAAGATCCCAGCTCGGGTTATGGCTACACCTTC. Translation: CASSQDPSSGYGYTF.

J is TRBJ2-3 and V is TRBV30; 8 bases align to TRBD2. Per the germline V gene, CDR1 is GTSNPN and CDR2 is SVGIG (reference sequence). The CDR3 consists of 13 residues. The junction had 6 bases not matched to a gene; V was cut back by 3 bases and J by 7 bases. The CDR3 DNA reads as TGTGCCTGGAGAGCGCGGGGGGTACATACGCAGTATTTT. Residues: CAWRARGVHTQYF.

J is TRBJ2-5 and V is TRBV10-3; tentatively, D is TRBD2 (6 bases). V was pared by 3 bases and J by 4 bases, with 15 bases between. The CDR3 is 15 amino acids. In germline, CDR1 is ENHRY, CDR2 SYGVKD. CDR3 sequence reads: CAISDRPGDLETQYF. Here the CDR3 DNA reads TGTGCCATCAGTGACCGACCGGGAGACTTAGAGACCCAGTACTTC.

The rearrangement joins TRBV28 to TRBJ2-1; TRBD1 might be the D (7 bases). The length of the CDR3 is 15 residues. V was cut by 2 bases and J by 8 bases, with 16 bases left in between. The germline V gene has CDR1 MDHEN and CDR2 SYDVKM. The CDR3 here is CASSLQQGGGDEQFF. CDR3 sequence (DNA): TGTGCCAGCAGTTTACAGCAGGGGGGTGGGGATGAGCAGTTCTTC.

The J gene is TRBJ2-1, the V gene TRBV7-8; 7 positions agree with TRBD1. Trimming at V came to 3 bases and at J to 3 bases, leaving 8 bases not matched to a gene. The germline V gene has CDR1 SGHVS and CDR2 FQNEAQ. CDR3 length: 16 residues. The CDR3 coding sequence is TGTGCCAGCAGCTTCCCCGAGGACAGGCTCTACAATGAGCAGTTCTTC. Protein: CASSFPEDRLYNEQFF.

This clone was observed a single time. The rearrangement links TRBV5-1 to TRBJ2-3, with 11 bases that match TRBD2. The germline CDR1 and CDR2 sequences are SGHRS and YFSETQ. The CDR3 extends over 14 amino acids. The trim removed 5 bases at V and 5 bases at J, leaving 4 bases unmatched. The CDR3 sequence is CASRELAGEDTQYF. The CDR3 region has the DNA TGCGCCAGCAGAGAACTAGCGGGGGAAGATACGCAGTATTTT.